This T cell receptor (beta chain) was recorded in a study of blood T cell repertoires in COVID-19. For the study at large: Some COVID-19 samples were acute and others convalescent; all came from the United States, Italy and Spain. T cells, B-cell-depleted T cells, or PBMCs supplied cDNA or gDNA.

This clone was detected once. Study processing details: Quantification of nucleated cells was approximated via reference gene primer amplification. This table comes from immunoSEQ multiplex PCR, and its TCRdb copy is limited to in-frame clones, with some not included. From that table come the V and J calls and clone size; the DNA was used to work out D and trimming. Found here are roughly 65,000 clones, roughly 86% of them singletons; the top ten hold roughly 3.7%. With 7 bases removed from V and 4 bases from J, the gap between germline ends came to 16 bases. Germline CDR1 and CDR2: LNHDA and SQIVND (reference sequence). The CDR3 is 14 amino acids.

Sequenced: peripheral blood. The TCR sequence derives from a man between 45 and 60 years old with acute or convalescent COVID-19. The chain joins TRBV19 to TRBJ1-2, with D uncertain. In nucleotides, the CDR3 is TGTGCCAGTACCGCGGGGAAATTGAGCTATGGCTACACCTTC. It encodes CASTAGKLSYGYTF.